This TCR beta chain was obtained from a study of PD-L1 blockade in urothelial cancer. About the study: Intravenous atezolizumab, 1,200 mg every 3 weeks, was begun by patients in the mid-2010s. Researchers looked at the blood 3 weeks (second dose) and 6 weeks after treatment began. The median T cell count in blood samples was 110,000 to 150,000.

Time point here: pretreatment peripheral blood. The protocol was immunoSEQ multiplex PCR, while the TCRdb copy is restricted to in-frame clones and leaves out a portion. The sample holds some 100,000 clones, around 92% seen once. The CDR3 sequence is 15 residues long. Germline V gene sequence: CDR1 SGHRS, CDR2 YFSETQ. V was clipped by 0 bases and J by 5 bases; unmatched bases: 4. The source was PBMCs, collected around atezolizumab (anti-PD-L1) treatment. The rearrangement joins TRBV5-1 to TRBJ1-2; 10 nucleotides align to TRBD1. This TCR was sampled from a woman aged 80 or over with urothelial cancer. This CDR3 is CASSLGQGAKYGYTF. DNA of the CDR3: TGCGCCAGCAGCTTGGGACAGGGGGCGAAATATGGCTACACCTTC.